This T cell receptor (beta chain) was retrieved from a study of CD8 T cells in ankylosing spondylitis. General study points: Those disease-linked clones were CD8+; they were also relatively rare in peripheral blood.

This clonotype was counted many times. Its antigen is currently unknown. Trimming took 5 bases from V and 7 from J, leaving 14 bases between them. Germline CDR1 MNHNS, CDR2 SASEGT. The CDR3 covers 13 residues. Each CDR3 protein is one row after TCRdb ran MiXCR on the 5' RACE reads. The data contain nearly 350,000 distinct CDR3 sequences, around 15% of them singletons. The rearrangement joins TRBV6-1 to TRBJ1-1, with unresolved D. What was sequenced was blood, either unsorted or a sorted T cell fraction (not recorded which). The sequence came from a male donor with ankylosing spondylitis or in good health (not recorded which). In nucleotides, the CDR3 is TGTGCCAGCAGTACCCCCGGTTTGGGTGAAGCTTTCTTT. The encoded protein is CASSTPGLGEAFF.